A single sample is the source of the 22 T cell receptor beta chains below, sequenced in a study of glioma-infiltrating T cells after dendritic cell vaccination. The protocol was immunoSEQ multiplex PCR, while the TCRdb copy is restricted to in-frame clones and leaves out a portion. The table shows around 87,000 clones, with roughly 80% occurring only once. The time point: after dendritic cell vaccination, including at tumor progression/relapse. Sequences were derived from blood, sampled after dendritic cell vaccination. These receptors were obtained from a human donor with glioblastoma.

This clone has more than one count but fewer than ten. This sequence joins TRBV5-1 and TRBJ1-1, with D unresolved. V lost 2 bases and J 1 base, leaving 9 bases between the germline ends. Germline-derived CDR1 and CDR2 are SGHRS and YFSETQ. There are 14 residues in the CDR3. The CDR3, as DNA: TGCGCCAGCAGCTTTGAGGGAAAGAACACTGAAGCTTTCTTT. As protein: CASSFEGKNTEAFF.

V gene TRBV4-2 combines with J gene TRBJ1-1; D is possibly TRBD1 (5 bases). V lost 4 bases, J lost 1 base, and 16 bases lay in between. Per germline, CDR1 LGHNA and CDR2 YNFKEQ. The CDR3 totals 16 residues. The CDR3 region is CASSPPLGPENTEAFF. The DNA of the CDR3 is TGTGCCAGCAGCCCGCCCCTGGGGCCGGAGAACACTGAAGCTTTCTTT.

The chain couples TRBV6-6 to TRBJ2-2; 12 nucleotides align to TRBD2. Germline V gene sequence: CDR1 MNHNY, CDR2 SVGAGI (reference sequence). The ends lost 6 bases at V and 6 bases at J; junction bases unmatched: 8. The CDR3 length is 16 residues. Written as DNA, the CDR3 is TGTGCCAGCAGCTATAGTGGGACTAGCGGGCCCGGGGAGCTGTTTTTT. As protein: CASSYSGTSGPGELFF.

This chain joins TRBV7-2 and TRBJ2-5; the D gene is possibly TRBD2 (5 bases). The DNA end lines up better with TRBJ2-7; the J call may be wrong. This CDR3 spans 15 amino acids. Germline CDR1 reads SGHTA; CDR2 reads FQGNSA. CDR3 sequence (DNA): TGTGCCAGCAGCTTAGTTGGAGAGGGTCTTTACGAGCAGTACTTC. The encoded protein is CASSLVGEGLYEQYF.

About this clone: This CDR3 is also generated by other DNA sequences in the sample. V and J are TRBV29-1 and TRBJ2-2, with TRBD2 identical over 8 bases. V shed 3 bases, J shed 0 bases, and the junction held 0 bases outside the gene matches. Germline lookup yields CDR1 SQVTM and CDR2 ANQGSEA. The CDR3 length is 14 residues. The CDR3 region is CSVERGANTGELFF. The CDR3 DNA sequence: TGCAGCGTTGAGCGGGGGGCGAACACCGGGGAGCTGTTTTTT.

This clone occurred once. The chain recombines TRBV2 with TRBJ2-7; 7 bases are shared with TRBD1. The germline CDR1 and CDR2 sequences are SNHLY and FYNNEI. The junction had 4 bases not matched to a gene; V was cut back by 5 bases and J by 0 bases. CDR3 length: 14 residues. The CDR3 protein is CASSPGQASYEQYF. The CDR3, as DNA: TGTGCCAGCAGTCCTGGACAGGCCTCCTACGAGCAGTACTTC. Full variable domain (outside the CDR3, taken from reference TRBV2 and TRBJ2-7): EPEVTQTPSHQVTQMGQEVILRCVPISNHLYFYWYRQILGQKVEFLVSFYNNEISEKSEIFDDQFSVERPDGSNFTLKIRSTKLEDSAMYFCASSPGQASYEQYFGPGTRLTVT.

This chain uses TRBV4-2 with TRBJ1-3; D gene unclear. Germline V gene data show CDR1 as LGHNA and CDR2 as YNFKEQ. The V end was cut by 1 base, the J end by 4 bases, with 8 bases between. This CDR3 comprises 14 residues. CDR3 sequence: CASSQAGSGNTIYF. The CDR3 DNA follows: TGTGCCAGCAGCCAAGCGGGGTCGGGAAACACCATATATTTT.

The CDR3 DNA reads as TGTGCCAGCAGGCGCACGGGACAAGGGGCCTCACCCCTCCACTTT. Translation: CASRRTGQGASPLHF. V is TRBV6-5 and J is TRBJ1-6, with D possibly TRBD1 on 6 matching bases. V was clipped by 6 bases and J by 10 bases, with 19 bases between them. Germline CDR1 MNHEY, CDR2 SVGAGI. There are 15 residues in the CDR3.

CDR3 sequence: CASTPPGGGNTIYF. CDR3 sequence (DNA): TGTGCCAGCACTCCCCCGGGAGGTGGAAACACCATATATTTT. The chain joins TRBV6-5 to TRBJ1-3; D call uncertain. Germline CDR1 MNHEY, CDR2 SVGAGI. CDR3 size: 14 residues. Trimming cost V 7 bases and J 3 bases, with 13 bases left between them.

V is TRBV5-4 and J is TRBJ2-7; D uncertain. V lost 0 bases and J lost 5, with 9 bases in between. This CDR3 has 13 residues. Germline CDR1 and CDR2: SGHNT and YYREEE (reference sequence). In DNA, the CDR3 is TGTGCCAGCAGCTTGGCCTCGGTGGACGAGCAGTACTTC. Encoded protein: CASSLASVDEQYF. Full variable domain (missing parts from reference TRBV5-4 and TRBJ2-7): ETGVTQSPTHLIKTRGQQVTLRCSSQSGHNTVSWYQQALGQGPQFIFQYYREEENGRGNFPPRFSGLQFPNYSSELNVNALELDDSALYLCASSLASVDEQYFGPGTRLTVT.

This sequence joins TRBV2 and TRBJ2-5; no reliable D call. CDR1 is SNHLY, CDR2 FYNNEI, per germline. This CDR3 region has 12 residues. Deletions cut 6 bases from V and 4 bases from J, with 9 bases between. The CDR3 spells CASRLSGETQYF. The CDR3 nucleotides are TGTGCCAGCAGGCTTAGTGGAGAGACCCAGTACTTC. Full variable domain (rest looked up from reference TRBV2 and TRBJ2-5): EPEVTQTPSHQVTQMGQEVILRCVPISNHLYFYWYRQILGQKVEFLVSFYNNEISEKSEIFDDQFSVERPDGSNFTLKIRSTKLEDSAMYFCASRLSGETQYFGPGTRLLVL.

The V and J genes are TRBV2 and TRBJ1-1; 7 bases are shared with TRBD1. The germline gives CDR1 SNHLY, CDR2 FYNNEI. CDR3 length: 13 residues. J gave up 5 bases and V 3 bases, and 3 bases lay outside the gene matches. The CDR3 sequence is CASSDEGATEAFF. The DNA of the CDR3 is TGTGCCAGCAGTGACGAGGGGGCAACTGAAGCTTTCTTT.

The chain has TRBV30 and TRBJ2-3, with 8 positions matching TRBD1. Germline V CDR1 and CDR2: GTSNPN, SVGIG (reference sequence). With 3 bases clipped from V and 10 bases from J, the junction kept 3 bases outside the gene matches. The CDR3 is made up of 11 amino acids. The CDR3 sequence: CAWRQGGPQYF. In nucleotides, the CDR3 is TGTGCCTGGAGACAGGGGGGCCCGCAGTATTTT.

The V and J genes are TRBV2 and TRBJ2-3; 10 nucleotides agree with TRBD2. The CDR3 has 15 residues. V was pared by 7 bases and J by 4 bases, with 8 bases of the junction left unmatched. Germline V gene lookup returns CDR1 SNHLY and CDR2 FYNNEI. The CDR3 loop reads CASTKQRGGPDTQYF. The CDR3 nucleotides are TGTGCCAGCACCAAACAGCGGGGGGGCCCAGATACGCAGTATTTT. The variable domain in full, with the rest retrieved from reference TRBV2 and TRBJ2-3, is EPEVTQTPSHQVTQMGQEVILRCVPISNHLYFYWYRQILGQKVEFLVSFYNNEISEKSEIFDDQFSVERPDGSNFTLKIRSTKLEDSAMYFCASTKQRGGPDTQYFGPGTRLTVL.

This chain joins TRBV6-6 and TRBJ1-4, with D tentatively TRBD1 (5 bases). Germline V lookup: CDR1 MNHNY, CDR2 SVGAGI (reference sequence). The CDR3 is made up of 14 amino acids. V shed 4 bases and J shed 4 bases, with 10 bases lying between them. CDR3 sequence reads: CASSSQGGNEKLFF. The CDR3, as DNA: TGTGCCAGCAGTTCGCAGGGAGGTAATGAAAAACTGTTTTTT.

Remarks on this clone: At one end the junction does not follow the germline gene, possibly because of a read error. The genes are TRBV6-5 and TRBJ2-4; D gene unclear. Germline CDR1 MNHEY, CDR2 SVGAGI. This CDR3 spans 15 amino acids. The CDR3 coding sequence is TGTGCCAGCAGTGCCTCTCCCCTCGCCAAAAACATCCAGTACTTC. It translates to CASSASPLAKNIQYF.

The chain employs TRBV27 and TRBJ1-6, with TRBD1 identical over 7 bases. After removal of 1 base from V and 6 bases from J, the junction contained 9 bases not matched to a gene. CDR3 size: 17 residues. The V gene's germline CDR1 is MNHEY and CDR2 SMNVEV (reference sequence). The CDR3: CASSLLWDRSTNSPLHF. The CDR3 DNA follows: TGTGCCAGCAGTTTATTATGGGACAGAAGTACTAATTCACCCCTCCACTTT.

A single count supports this clone. V usage is TRBV6-5 and J usage is TRBJ1-6; 10 positions match TRBD1. Germline CDR1 is MNHEY and CDR2 is SVGAGI. V lost 5 bases, J lost 6 bases, and 4 bases stayed unmatched. The CDR3 has 15 amino acids. For the CDR3, the DNA is TGTGCCAGCAGTAGACAGGGGGCGCTTAATTCACCCCTCCACTTT. Its protein is CASSRQGALNSPLHF.

This chain joins TRBV7-2 and TRBJ1-2, with a possible D match to TRBD1 (5 bases). This CDR3 comprises 14 residues. V lost 5 bases to trimming and J lost 7 bases, with 17 bases between them. From germline, CDR1 is SGHTA and CDR2 FQGNSA. CDR3 residues: CASSLGGGYGGYTF. CDR3 nucleotides: TGTGCCAGCAGCCTTGGGGGAGGGTATGGTGGCTACACCTTC.

In its sample, this clone was seen once. The V and J genes are TRBV5-4 and TRBJ2-3, with TRBD2 matching over 7 bases. Germline values: CDR1 SGHNT, CDR2 YYREEE (reference sequence). The CDR3 sequence is 17 residues long. Trimming at V came to 0 bases and at J to 2 bases, leaving 9 bases not matched to a gene. DNA for the CDR3: TGTGCCAGCAGCTTGGGGAGGAGGCGGGGGAACACAGATACGCAGTATTTT. This gives the protein CASSLGRRRGNTDTQYF. Variable domain in full (rest from reference TRBV5-4 and TRBJ2-3): ETGVTQSPTHLIKTRGQQVTLRCSSQSGHNTVSWYQQALGQGPQFIFQYYREEENGRGNFPPRFSGLQFPNYSSELNVNALELDDSALYLCASSLGRRRGNTDTQYFGPGTRLTVL.

The gene calls are TRBV4-2 and TRBJ1-1; D remains ambiguous. The CDR3 runs 15 residues. In germline, CDR1 is LGHNA, CDR2 YNFKEQ. The V gene lost 0 bases and the J gene lost 0 bases, with 8 bases spanning the gap. DNA of the CDR3: TGTGCCAGCAGCCAAGAGGAGTGGATGAACACTGAAGCTTTCTTT. Residues: CASSQEEWMNTEAFF.

This chain connects TRBV27 to TRBJ1-1, with 7 bases lining up with TRBD1. The CDR3 spans 14 residues. Trimming took 6 bases from V and 6 from J; bases not matched to a gene: 10. Germline CDR1 and CDR2: MNHEY and SMNVEV (reference sequence). The CDR3, as DNA: TGTGCCAGCAGCCGACAGGGTGTAGGCGCTGAAGCTTTCTTT. This translates into CASSRQGVGAEAFF.